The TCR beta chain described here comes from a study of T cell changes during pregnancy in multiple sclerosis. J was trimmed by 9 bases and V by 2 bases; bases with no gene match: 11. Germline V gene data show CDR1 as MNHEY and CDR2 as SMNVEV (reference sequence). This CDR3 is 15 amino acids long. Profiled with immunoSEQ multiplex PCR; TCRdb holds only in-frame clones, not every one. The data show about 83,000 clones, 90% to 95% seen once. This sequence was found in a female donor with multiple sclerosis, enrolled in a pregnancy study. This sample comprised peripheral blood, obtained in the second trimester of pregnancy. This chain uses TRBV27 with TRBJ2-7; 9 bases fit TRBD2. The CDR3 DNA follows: TGTGCCAGCAGTTTAGGTAGTAGCGGGAGTTCGAGGCAGTACTTC. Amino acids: CASSLGSSGSSRQYF.